Ten or more counts support the clone carrying this TCR beta chain. Its antigen is not known. The team produced cDNA through 5'RACE using 10-nucleotide random UMIs. MiXCR, run by TCRdb on the 5' RACE reads, gives a single entry per CDR3 protein. The repertoire holds under 70,000 distinct CDR3 sequences, with roughly 3.1% as singletons. This CDR3 contains 15 residues. The germline CDR1 and CDR2 sequences are SGHTA and FQGNSA. The V gene lost 5 bases and the J gene lost 0 bases, with 14 bases spanning the gap. The source of the sample is a study of neurological immune-mediated disorders. Study-level points and caveats: Falling below healthy controls, multiple sclerosis showed the least TCR clonal expansion, while HTLV-1-associated myelopathy showed the most. The multiple sclerosis repertoire cluster lacked an association with any feature, whether clinical or MRI.

The receptor was derived from a woman aged 45-60 years with multiple sclerosis. Material: PBMCs. The chain recombines TRBV7-2 with TRBJ2-7, with D unresolved. The CDR3 region is CASSVDPLGSYEQYF. The DNA of the CDR3 is TGTGCCAGCAGCGTCGACCCGTTGGGCTCCTACGAGCAGTACTTC. The full variable domain, with the rest looked up from reference TRBV7-2 and TRBJ2-7, is GAGVSQSPSNKVTEKGKDVELRCDPISGHTALYWYRQSLGQGLEFLIYFQGNSAPDKSGLPSDRFSAERTGGSVSTLTIQRTQQEDSAVYLCASSVDPLGSYEQYFGPGTRLTVT.